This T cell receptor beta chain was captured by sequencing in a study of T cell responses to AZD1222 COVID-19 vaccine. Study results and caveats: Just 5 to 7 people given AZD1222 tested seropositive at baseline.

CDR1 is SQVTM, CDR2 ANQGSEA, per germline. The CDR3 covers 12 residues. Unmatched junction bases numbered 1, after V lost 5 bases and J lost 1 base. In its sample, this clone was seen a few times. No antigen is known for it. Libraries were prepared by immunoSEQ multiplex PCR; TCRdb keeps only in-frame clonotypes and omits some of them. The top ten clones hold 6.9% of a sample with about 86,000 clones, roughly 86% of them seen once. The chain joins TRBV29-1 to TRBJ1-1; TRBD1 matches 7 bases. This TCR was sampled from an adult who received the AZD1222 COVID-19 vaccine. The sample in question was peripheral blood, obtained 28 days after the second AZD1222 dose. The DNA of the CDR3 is TGCAGCGTTCGACAGGGGAACACTGAAGCTTTCTTT. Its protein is CSVRQGNTEAFF.